The 3 T cell receptor beta chains below all came from one sample that was sequenced in a study of blood T cell repertoires in COVID-19 (dated by TCRdb to between 2020 and 2021). Libraries were built with the immunoSEQ multiplex PCR assay. The table comes from immuneACCESS by way of TCRdb, which keeps in-frame sequences with V and J called. Part of the clones is missing from these tables; in studies checked, under half for an unresolved V gene and the rest for unknown reasons. Present in this sample are some 190,000 clones, around 84% of which were seen just once. Under 4% of the sample is in the top ten clones. The sequencing input was PBMCs or T cells enriched from blood (not recorded which). These receptors were obtained from a woman in her twenties or thirties who had been exposed to COVID-19.

At least ten counts were recorded for this clone. V usage is TRBV27 and J usage is TRBJ1-2, with D maybe TRBD1 (5 bases). This CDR3 region has 14 residues. Trimming pared 0 bases from V and 9 bases from J, leaving 14 bases between. The germline gives CDR1 MNHEY, CDR2 SMNVEV (reference sequence). CDR3 sequence reads: CASSLSSGFDRYTF. CDR3 bases: TGTGCCAGCAGTTTATCATCAGGGTTCGACCGCTACACCTTC.

This clone was picked up a small number of times. J is TRBJ1-1 and V is TRBV19; possibly TRBD1 for D (5 bases). The CDR3 consists of 13 residues. Germline V gene sequence: CDR1 LNHDA, CDR2 SQIVND (reference sequence). Deletions cut 5 bases from V and 4 bases from J, with 11 bases between. The CDR3: CASSGGTITEAFF. The DNA for the CDR3 is TGTGCCAGTAGTGGGGGGACGATCACTGAAGCTTTCTTT.

This clone was seen once. The chain carries TRBV5-1 and TRBJ1-2, with a tentative D call TRBD1 (5 bases). Germline V gene sequence: CDR1 SGHRS, CDR2 YFSETQ. CDR3 length equals 17 residues. V dropped 3 bases and J dropped 0 bases, with 18 bases sitting between them. The CDR3, as DNA: TGCGCCAGCAGCTGGGGCCCTCCAGGCTTAGCTAACTATGGCTACACCTTC. Translation gives CASSWGPPGLANYGYTF.